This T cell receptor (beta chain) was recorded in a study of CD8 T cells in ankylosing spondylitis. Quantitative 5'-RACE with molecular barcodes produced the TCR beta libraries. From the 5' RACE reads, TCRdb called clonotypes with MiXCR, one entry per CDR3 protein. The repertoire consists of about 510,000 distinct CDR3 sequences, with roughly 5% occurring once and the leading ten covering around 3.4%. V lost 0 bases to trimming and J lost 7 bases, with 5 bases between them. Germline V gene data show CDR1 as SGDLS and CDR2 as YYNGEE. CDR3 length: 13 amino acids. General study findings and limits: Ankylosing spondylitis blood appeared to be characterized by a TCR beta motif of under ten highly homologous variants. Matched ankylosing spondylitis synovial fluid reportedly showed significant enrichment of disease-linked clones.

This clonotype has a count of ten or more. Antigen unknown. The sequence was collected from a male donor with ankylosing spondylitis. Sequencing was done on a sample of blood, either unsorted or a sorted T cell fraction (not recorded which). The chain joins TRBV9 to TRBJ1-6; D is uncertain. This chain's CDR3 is CASSVESNSPLHF. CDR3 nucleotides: TGTGCCAGCAGCGTAGAGTCCAATTCACCCCTCCACTTT.